What follows are 9 T cell receptor beta chains derived from one specimen sequenced in a study of OX40 agonist ivuxolimab in advanced cancers. The method was immunoSEQ multiplex PCR; TCRdb's version includes in-frame clones alone and lacks a portion of them. This sample has 11,000 or so clones, with around 80% found just once. The sample in question was CD4+ or CD8+ T cells sorted from blood, obtained in a trial of the OX40 agonist ivuxolimab. These receptors all come from an adult with an advanced solid tumor such as melanoma, head and neck, liver or kidney cancer.

V gene TRBV10-1 combines with J gene TRBJ1-3; no clear D gene. The V and J ends lost 2 bases and 4 bases respectively, with 6 bases between them. The germline gives CDR1 WNHNN, CDR2 SYGVQD (reference sequence). The CDR3 consists of 13 residues. The CDR3 region is CASSEEKGNTIYF. The CDR3 bases are TGCGCCAGCAGTGAGGAGAAGGGAAACACCATATATTTT.

The chain links TRBV27 to TRBJ1-2, with a weak D call TRBD1 (5 bases). The length of the CDR3 is 15 residues. Germline CDR1 and CDR2: MNHEY and SMNVEV (reference sequence). The V end lost 4 bases, the J end lost 8 bases, and 20 bases lay between the germline ends. The CDR3 DNA reads as TGTGCCAGCAGTTACTCCACCGGGACGGCCGGGGGCTACACCTTC. Protein sequence: CASSYSTGTAGGYTF.

The chain is built from TRBV27 and TRBJ2-7; weak D call: TRBD1 (5 bases). This CDR3 comprises 11 residues. CDR1 is MNHEY, CDR2 SMNVEV, per germline (reference sequence). Between the trimmed V and J ends, which lost 10 bases and 6 bases, there was a span of 13 bases. The CDR3 is CATLQQGEQYF. The CDR3 DNA reads TGTGCCACCCTCCAGCAGGGCGAGCAGTACTTC.

The chain links TRBV13 to TRBJ2-1; 8 positions match TRBD2. CDR3 length: 16 amino acids. The V and J ends lost 5 bases and 0 bases, in that order; junction bases with no gene match: 6. CDR1 is PRHDT and CDR2 is FYEKMQ in the germline V gene (reference sequence). The CDR3 loop is CASSEERESSYNEQFF. The CDR3 DNA follows: TGTGCCAGCAGCGAGGAGCGGGAGTCCTCCTACAATGAGCAGTTCTTC.

The V and J genes are TRBV9 and TRBJ2-3, with TRBD2 matching 10 bases. Germline V gene data show CDR1 as SGDLS and CDR2 as YYNGEE. J gave up 3 bases and V 5 bases, and 12 bases lay outside the gene matches. This CDR3 has 17 amino acids. The chain's CDR3 is CASSSNPTSGETDTQYF. The CDR3 nucleotides are TGTGCCAGCAGTTCAAATCCCACTAGCGGGGAAACAGATACGCAGTATTTT. Variable domain in full (rest from reference TRBV9 and TRBJ2-3): DSGVTQTPKHLITATGQRVTLRCSPRSGDLSVYWYQQSLDQGLQFLIQYYNGEERAKGNILERFSAQQFPDLHSELNLSSLELGDSALYFCASSSNPTSGETDTQYFGPGTRLTVL.

This clone has only one observation. The chain links TRBV6-1 to TRBJ2-2; TRBD1 aligns across 7 bases. Germline V CDR1 and CDR2: MNHNS, SASEGT. The V segment lost 4 bases and the J segment 3 bases; nucleotides outside the gene matches: 8. This CDR3 spans 16 amino acids. CDR3 bases: TGTGCCAGCAGTGTACTAGGGGGCGACGACACCGGGGAGCTGTTTTTT. This sequence encodes CASSVLGGDDTGELFF.

This sequence joins TRBV4-1 and TRBJ2-7; possibly TRBD2 for D (6 bases). This CDR3 has 13 residues. Trimming pared 1 base from V and 7 bases from J, leaving 11 bases between. Germline V gene lookup returns CDR1 MGHRA and CDR2 YSYEKL. The CDR3 protein is CASSQAGGNEQYF. The DNA of the CDR3 is TGCGCCAGCAGCCAAGCAGGAGGGAATGAGCAGTACTTC.

The chain links TRBV7-3 to TRBJ2-7, with D tentatively TRBD2 (6 bases). Germline V gives CDR1 SGHTA, CDR2 FQGTGA. V was shortened by 2 bases and J by 3 bases, with 8 bases between the two germline ends. CDR3 size: 13 residues. CDR3 region: CASSLAGGYEQYF. CDR3 bases: TGTGCCAGCAGCTTAGCCGGGGGCTACGAGCAGTACTTC.

This clone appeared once. An end of the junction differs from the germline gene, which may be a read error. The gene calls are TRBV7-7 and TRBJ2-5; the match to TRBD2 covers 14 bases. This CDR3 comprises 17 residues. Germline CDR1 reads SSHAT; CDR2 reads FNYEAQ (reference sequence). The CDR3 loop is CASSLLTSGGGQETQYF. The CDR3 DNA follows: TGTGCTAGCAGCCTCCTGACTAGCGGGGGGGGCCAAGAGACCCAGTACTTC.